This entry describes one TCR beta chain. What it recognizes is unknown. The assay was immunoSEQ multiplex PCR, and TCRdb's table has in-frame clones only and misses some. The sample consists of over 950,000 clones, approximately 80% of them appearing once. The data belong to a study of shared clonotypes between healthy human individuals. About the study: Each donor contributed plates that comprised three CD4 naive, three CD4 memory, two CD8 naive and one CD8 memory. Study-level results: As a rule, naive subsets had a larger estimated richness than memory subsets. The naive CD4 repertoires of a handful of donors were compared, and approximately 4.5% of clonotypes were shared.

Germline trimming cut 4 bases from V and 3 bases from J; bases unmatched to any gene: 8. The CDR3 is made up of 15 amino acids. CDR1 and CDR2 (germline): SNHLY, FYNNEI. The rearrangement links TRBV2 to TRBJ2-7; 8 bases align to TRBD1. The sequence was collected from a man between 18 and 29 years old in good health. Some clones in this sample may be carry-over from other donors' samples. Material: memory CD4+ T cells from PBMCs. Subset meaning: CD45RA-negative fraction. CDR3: CASSGGQGGSYEQYF. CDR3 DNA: TGTGCCAGCAGTGGCGGACAGGGCGGTAGCTACGAGCAGTACTTC.